The next 21 T cell receptor beta chains were all read from a single sample in a study of regulatory T cells in long-lasting Graves disease. Both iRepertoire HTBI primers and Arm-PCR of CDR3 regions were used to build the TCR beta libraries. TCRdb re-called the multiplex PCR reads through MiXCR, storing one row per CDR3 protein. The sample has approximately 290,000 distinct CDR3 sequences; around 21% are singletons. As to time point: persistent/refractory GD, antithyroid drugs over 5 years with positive TRAb. The TCR library was made from RNA extracted from PBMCs. Source: peripheral blood mononuclear cells (PBMCs), taken when the disease was refractory, from a patient treated with antithyroid drugs. Receptors were obtained from a female donor with Graves disease.

This clonotype appeared a few times. The chain combines TRBV13 with TRBJ2-7, with 11 bases identical to TRBD2. V lost 2 bases, J lost 5 bases, and 14 bases stayed unmatched. The CDR3 contains 18 residues. CDR1 is PRHDT and CDR2 is FYEKMQ in the germline V gene (reference sequence). The CDR3 is CASSLRLGLAGFVHEQYF. The CDR3 nucleotides read TGTGCCAGCAGCTTAAGACTCGGACTAGCGGGCTTTGTCCACGAGCAGTACTTC.

This clonotype was recorded at least ten times. The chain joins TRBV27 to TRBJ1-2, with TRBD1 matching 7 bases. Germline trimming cut 3 bases from V and 4 bases from J; bases unmatched to any gene: 2. The CDR3 length is 13 residues. The germline V gene encodes CDR1 MNHEY and CDR2 SMNVEV (reference sequence). CDR3 in DNA: TGTGCCAGCAGTTTCGACAGGGCCTATGGCTACACCTTC. Protein: CASSFDRAYGYTF.

The rearrangement joins TRBV20-1 to TRBJ2-7; 7 bases line up with TRBD2. Unmatched junction bases numbered 9, after V lost 4 bases and J lost 3 bases. This CDR3 spans 14 amino acids. Looked up from germline, CDR1 is DFQATT and CDR2 is SNEGSKA (reference sequence). CDR3 sequence (DNA): TGCAGTGCTACGGGCCGAGGGGAGGGCTACGAGCAGTACTTC. This encodes CSATGRGEGYEQYF.

This clonotype was seen only a few times. The chain is built from TRBV27 and TRBJ2-7; possible D gene TRBD2, 6 bases. V dropped 5 bases and J dropped 0 bases, with 17 bases sitting between them. CDR3 length: 16 residues. CDR1 and CDR2 from the germline V gene are MNHEY and SMNVEV (reference sequence). The CDR3 reads CASSPPPGRSSYEQYF. The CDR3 DNA follows: TGTGCCAGCAGTCCCCCCCCCGGGAGAAGCTCCTACGAGCAGTACTTC.

This clonotype was seen a handful of times. J is TRBJ2-5 and V is TRBV18; D gene unclear. The V end lost 2 bases, the J end lost 1 base, and 11 bases lay between the germline ends. The CDR3 consists of 15 residues. Germline loops: CDR1 KGHSH, CDR2 LQKENI. The CDR3 here is CASSPGGSSQETQYF. The CDR3 DNA sequence: TGTGCCAGCTCACCAGGCGGCAGTTCCCAAGAGACCCAGTACTTC.

The chain is built from TRBV11-2 and TRBJ2-7, with D unresolved. Germline CDR1 SGHAT, CDR2 FQNNGV. CDR3 size: 12 residues. V was pared by 0 bases and J by 10 bases, with 10 bases between. This CDR3 reads CASSLDVQPQYF. The CDR3, as DNA: TGTGCCAGCAGCTTAGACGTCCAACCTCAGTACTTC.

A few counts support this clonotype. The CDR3 reads CASMGTGITYEQYF. The CDR3 DNA is TGTGCCAGCATGGGGACAGGAATTACCTACGAGCAGTACTTC. This rearrangement joins TRBV6-2 or TRBV6-3 to TRBJ2-7, with 8 bases lining up with TRBD1. The CDR3 has 14 amino acids. The J segment lost 2 bases and the V segment lost 7 bases, leaving 7 bases of the junction unmatched. Germline loops: CDR1 MNHEY, CDR2 SVGEGT.

This clonotype showed up just a few times. The V call is TRBV6-1, the J call TRBJ2-7, with 7 nucleotides matching TRBD2. This CDR3 has 14 residues. Germline V gene sequence: CDR1 MNHNS, CDR2 SASEGT. The V and J ends lost 4 bases and 3 bases, in that order; junction bases with no gene match: 6. Here the CDR3 reads CASSGGAGLYEQYF. In DNA, the CDR3 is TGTGCCAGCAGTGGTGGAGCGGGACTCTACGAGCAGTACTTC.

V usage is TRBV7-2 and J usage is TRBJ2-1; 14 bases are shared with TRBD2. The junction had 6 bases not matched to a gene; V was cut back by 3 bases and J by 8 bases. The CDR3 spans 16 residues. Germline V gene sequence: CDR1 SGHTA, CDR2 FQGNSA. The CDR3 sequence is CASSFRLAGGSDEQFF. The CDR3 nucleotides are TGTGCCAGCAGCTTTCGACTAGCGGGAGGGAGCGATGAGCAGTTCTTC.

This clonotype showed up just a few times. The chain uses TRBV12-3 or TRBV12-4 and TRBJ2-7, with D unresolved. The CDR3 runs 13 residues. The germline V and J ends were trimmed by 4 bases and 4 bases, with 11 bases remaining between them. The CDR3 region has the DNA TGTGCCAGCAGTTCCCCCCCCGTTTACGAGCAGTACTTC. Protein product: CASSSPPVYEQYF.

This clonotype was counted many times. The chain links TRBV6-1 to TRBJ2-2, with D possibly being TRBD1 (8 bases). Looked up from germline, CDR1 is MNHNS and CDR2 is SASEGT. With 6 bases removed from V and 5 bases from J, the gap between germline ends came to 16 bases. The CDR3 length is 15 residues. CDR3 sequence: CASSNDRGGTGELFF. CDR3 nucleotides: TGTGCCAGCAGCAACGACAGGGGAGGGACCGGGGAGCTGTTTTTT.

This clonotype was seen many times. The V gene is TRBV2, the J gene TRBJ2-2; TRBD1 aligns across 9 bases. V shed 8 bases and J 0 bases; nucleotides not matched to a gene: 7. CDR3 length: 16 residues. CDR1 and CDR2 (germline): SNHLY, FYNNEI. CDR3 nucleotides: TGTGCCAGCTCAAAACAGGGGGCAGCGAACACCGGGGAGCTGTTTTTT. This sequence encodes CASSKQGAANTGELFF.

Ten or more counts support this clonotype. V gene TRBV28 combines with J gene TRBJ1-1; D is perhaps TRBD1 (6 bases). Trimming removed 5 bases from V and 2 bases from J, with 12 bases in between. The CDR3 has 14 amino acids. Germline V gene data show CDR1 as MDHEN and CDR2 as SYDVKM. In nucleotides, the CDR3 is TGTGCCAGCAGTCGAACCGGGACAAACACTGAAGCTTTCTTT. Protein: CASSRTGTNTEAFF.

The chain carries TRBV20-1 and TRBJ2-1, with 8 nucleotides matching TRBD2. The J segment lost 6 bases and the V segment lost 5 bases, leaving 6 bases of the junction unmatched. The germline V gene has CDR1 DFQATT and CDR2 SNEGSKA (reference sequence). The CDR3 contains 13 residues. The CDR3, as DNA: TGCAGTGCTCCTTTAGCGGGAACCAATGAGCAGTTCTTC. Translating it yields CSAPLAGTNEQFF.

V usage is TRBV4-3 and J usage is TRBJ2-7; 12 nucleotides match TRBD2. The CDR3 runs to 18 residues. Losses at the gene ends were 0 bases for V and 2 bases for J; bases not matched to a gene: 8. The V gene's germline CDR1 is LGHNA and CDR2 YSLEER. Written as DNA, the CDR3 is TGCGCCAGCAGCCAAGAATTAAGGAGGACTAGCGGGACCTACGAGCAGTACTTC. Its translation: CASSQELRRTSGTYEQYF.

In this sample, this clonotype turned up a few times. The J gene is TRBJ2-5, the V gene TRBV19; D tentatively reads TRBD1 or TRBD2 (5 bases each). CDR3 size: 13 residues. Looked up from germline, CDR1 is LNHDA and CDR2 is SQIVND (reference sequence). Trimming took off 7 bases at V and 2 bases at J, with 11 bases between the two ends. CDR3 nucleotides: TGTGCCAGTACGAGGGGCGCTCAAGAGACCCAGTACTTC. Residues: CASTRGAQETQYF.

This clonotype occurred a few times. The V gene is TRBV5-1, the J gene TRBJ2-5; a weak D match, TRBD2 (6 bases). This CDR3 has 13 amino acids. With 2 bases removed from V and 5 bases from J, the gap between germline ends came to 10 bases. Germline CDR1 SGHRS, CDR2 YFSETQ. The CDR3, as DNA: TGCGCCAGCAGCTTAATGAGCGGGGAGACCCAGTACTTC. Translating it yields CASSLMSGETQYF. The whole variable domain, filled in from reference TRBV5-1 and TRBJ2-5, reads KAGVTQTPRYLIKTRGQQVTLSCSPISGHRSVSWYQQTPGQGLQFLFEYFSETQRNKGNFPGRFSGRQFSNSRSEMNVSTLELGDSALYLCASSLMSGETQYFGPGTRLLVL.

Note on this clonotype: The junction differs from germline at one of its ends, possibly a read error. V and J are TRBV29-1 and TRBJ2-3, with 13 positions matching TRBD2. Germline V lookup: CDR1 SQVTM, CDR2 ANQGSEA. This CDR3 has 14 amino acids. The chain's CDR3 is CCVGLAGGTDTQYF. Here the CDR3 DNA reads TGCTGCGTTGGACTAGCGGGAGGCACAGATACGCAGTATTTT.

In its sample, this clonotype was seen many times. V is TRBV18 and J is TRBJ2-5, with TRBD1 matching over 10 bases. Germline loops: CDR1 KGHSH, CDR2 LQKENI. The junction had 3 bases not matched to a gene; V was cut back by 6 bases and J by 5 bases. The CDR3 runs 13 residues. Written as DNA, the CDR3 is TGTGCCAGCTCCGGACAGGGGGTGGAGACCCAGTACTTC. Protein product: CASSGQGVETQYF.

There are many counts of this clonotype. V and J are TRBV30 and TRBJ2-7; the D is unclear. This CDR3 is 11 amino acids long. Per germline, CDR1 GTSNPN and CDR2 SVGIG (reference sequence). V was cut by 2 bases and J by 3 bases, with 5 bases left in between. In DNA form, the CDR3 reads TGTGCCTGGAGTAATCTCTACGAGCAGTACTTC. Amino acids: CAWSNLYEQYF. The variable domain in full, with the rest retrieved from reference TRBV30 and TRBJ2-7, is SQTIHQWPATLVQPVGSPLSLECTVEGTSNPNLYWYRQAAGRGLQLLFYSVGIGQISSEVPQNLSASRPQDRQFILSSKKLLLSDSGFYLCAWSNLYEQYFGPGTRLTVT.

The rearrangement uses TRBV25-1 and TRBJ2-7, with 8 bases matching TRBD2. This CDR3 comprises 13 residues. The germline CDR1 and CDR2 sequences are MGHDK and SYGVNS. V shed 4 bases, J shed 4 bases, and the junction held 3 bases outside the gene matches. The CDR3: CASSGREGYEQYF. As DNA, the CDR3 is TGTGCCAGCAGTGGACGGGAGGGATACGAGCAGTACTTC.